This T cell receptor (beta chain) derives from a study of cytomegalovirus exposure and HLA in healthy donors. Overall study findings and caveats: V- and J-gene trimming in TCR beta was tied to a missense DCLRE1C variant by an analysis performed later. For most subjects, TCR beta sequences were reported to predict HLA-A and HLA-B alleles with accuracy. Later on, an analysis tied approximately 17,000 TCR beta sequences to HLA alleles at 0.05 false discovery rate. Some V segments, TRBV6-2 and TRBV6-3 among them, were indistinguishable and were therefore excluded.

This PCR relied on a set of 60 Vbeta primers and 13 Jbeta primers. Libraries were prepared by immunoSEQ multiplex PCR; TCRdb keeps only in-frame clonotypes and omits some of them. The table includes 160,000 or so clones, about 86% detected once. V dropped 3 bases and J dropped 1 base, with 7 bases sitting between them. CDR1 and CDR2 from the germline V gene are SGHNT and YENEEA. The CDR3 spans 14 residues. To note about this clone: Its antigen is unknown.

Sequencing was carried out using PBMCs. The clonotype was recovered from a woman between 18 and 30 years old in good health and CMV-seronegative. The chain links TRBV11-3 to TRBJ2-1, with no clear D. The CDR3 loop is CASSFGRSYNEQFF. The CDR3 coding sequence is TGTGCCAGCAGCTTTGGCAGGTCCTACAATGAGCAGTTCTTC.